This TCR beta chain originates from a study of CD8 T cells in ankylosing spondylitis. From the 5' RACE reads, TCRdb called clonotypes with MiXCR, one entry per CDR3 protein. The sample holds roughly 200,000 distinct CDR3 sequences, more than 25% seen once. Sample: blood, either unsorted or a sorted T cell fraction (not recorded which). The receptor comes from a male donor with ankylosing spondylitis or in good health (not recorded which).

CDR3 sequence: CASSYLGDEQYF. The CDR3 DNA reads TGTGCCAGCAGTTATTTAGGGGACGAGCAGTACTTC. The chain uses TRBV6-5 and TRBJ2-7; maybe TRBD1 (5 bases). The germline V and J ends were trimmed by 3 bases and 5 bases, with 8 bases remaining between them. CDR1 and CDR2 (germline): MNHEY, SVGAGI. This CDR3 contains 12 residues.